This TCR beta chain was obtained from a study of blood T cell repertoires in COVID-19. Study context: The study drew acute and convalescent COVID-19 samples from the United States, Italy and Spain. Sources were T cells, B-cell-depleted T cells, or PBMCs; the material itself was cDNA or gDNA.

The CDR3 is made up of 12 amino acids. The trim removed 10 bases at V and 3 bases at J, leaving 3 bases unmatched. Germline CDR1 and CDR2: MNHEY and SVGAGI. As originally analysed: Cell counts per sample came from amplifying reference gene primers. Some clones are missing from TCRdb's copy, which holds only in-frame ones; the method was immunoSEQ multiplex PCR. Clone size and V and J calls were adopted from that table, with D and trimming inferred from the DNA. The data hold fewer than 250,000 clones, with roughly four fifths observed a single time. The J gene is TRBJ2-7, the V gene TRBV6-5; TRBD1 matches 10 bases. The source is a woman between 40 and 55 years old with acute or convalescent COVID-19. Sequencing was carried out using peripheral blood. The CDR3 sequence: CAIRTGGYEQYF. CDR3 coding DNA: TGTGCCATCAGGACAGGGGGCTACGAGCAGTACTTC.